Below are 5 T cell receptor beta chains sequenced from a single sample in a study of T cells after yellow fever vaccination. MiXCR was run by TCRdb on the 5' RACE reads, yielding one entry per CDR3 protein. This table holds hundreds of thousands of distinct CDR3 sequences, roughly an eighth found once. Sequencing used PBMCs, obtained on the day of the yellow fever booster vaccination. The receptors stem from a man aged 25 to 45 who received the YFV17D yellow fever vaccine.

CDR3 amino acids: CASSVVWEGRVEQFF. CDR3 in DNA: TGTGCCAGCAGCGTAGTGTGGGAGGGCCGGGTTGAGCAGTTCTTC. The V call is TRBV9, the J call TRBJ2-1, with 7 nucleotides matching TRBD2. The CDR3 loop spans 15 amino acids. Germline CDR1 SGDLS, CDR2 YYNGEE. V was clipped by 0 bases and J by 9 bases; unmatched bases: 9.

This clonotype was recorded a few times. This chain joins TRBV3-1 and TRBJ2-7; D remains unclear. This CDR3 comprises 16 residues. Trimming left V 3 bases short and J 0 bases short, with 15 bases between. The germline CDR1 and CDR2 sequences are LGHDT and YNNKEL (reference sequence). The DNA for the CDR3 is TGTGCCAGCAGCCAGGAACATTTCCCTAGCTCCTACGAGCAGTACTTC. Translation gives CASSQEHFPSSYEQYF.

This clonotype was seen a few times. V usage is TRBV4-3 and J usage is TRBJ1-2; no reliable D call. V gave up 4 bases and J gave up 1 base, with 13 bases separating them. CDR3 size: 15 residues. Germline V gene data show CDR1 as LGHNA and CDR2 as YSLEER. CDR3 coding DNA: TGCGCCAGCAGCCCAGCCTCGGGGTTTAACTATGGCTACACCTTC. Amino acids: CASSPASGFNYGYTF.

This chain connects TRBV6-1 to TRBJ2-2, with TRBD1 matching over 7 bases. The CDR3 has 18 amino acids. V was clipped by 4 bases and J by 2 bases; unmatched bases: 13. Germline values: CDR1 MNHNS, CDR2 SASEGT. For the CDR3, the DNA is TGTGCCAGCAGTGCCGCACCCGGGACAGCCCTTAACACCGGGGAGCTGTTTTTT. Translation: CASSAAPGTALNTGELFF.

This clonotype appeared a few times. The chain combines TRBV5-1 with TRBJ2-1; D possibly uses TRBD1 or TRBD2 (5 bases each). CDR1 is SGHRS and CDR2 is YFSETQ in the germline V gene. The V and J ends lost 4 bases and 5 bases respectively, with 10 bases between them. The CDR3 length is 13 residues. CDR3 in DNA: TGCGCCAGCAGCCCGGGACGTCACAATGAGCAGTTCTTC. Encoded protein: CASSPGRHNEQFF.